The present T cell receptor beta chain was sequenced within a study of post-analysis software for immune sequencing data. Study-wide results and limits: The normalized Chao1 diversity of multiple sclerosis patients was significantly lower than that of controls. Four or five TRBV segments, including TRBV5-6, TRBV5-1 and TRBV20-1, were more frequent in patients than controls. Strong co-clustering by F measure was evident for samples that had been prepared in the same batch.

Germline-derived CDR1 and CDR2 are MNHEY and SVGAGI. This CDR3 spans 19 amino acids. The junction had 17 bases not matched to a gene; V was cut back by 4 bases and J by 1 base. This clonotype was observed a few times. Its antigen is still unknown. The library was made from cDNA and included unique molecular identifiers. A single record per CDR3 protein comes from TCRdb applying MiXCR to the PCR reads. The repertoire holds a few hundred thousand distinct CDR3 sequences, with about a third as singletons. This sequence was found in a girl aged 10-17 years with multiple sclerosis. Input material: blood. The J gene is TRBJ2-5, the V gene TRBV6-5; 8 bases match TRBD1. The CDR3 spells CASSFSPGTGSIVQETQYF. Written as DNA, the CDR3 is TGTGCCAGCAGTTTCAGTCCCGGGACAGGTTCGATCGTCCAAGAGACCCAGTACTTC.